The sequence of this TCR beta chain was determined in a study of blood T cell repertoires in COVID-19. Whole-study context: Samples came from the United States, Italy and Spain, spanning acute and convalescent COVID-19.

Trimming cost V 7 bases and J 0 bases; bases outside gene matches: 4. The CDR3 contains 15 residues. Per the germline V gene, CDR1 is MDHEN and CDR2 is SYDVKM. Seattle cases were enrolled at active infection and followed longitudinally. The data were produced by immunoSEQ multiplex PCR, yet TCRdb's version contains in-frame clones alone and is incomplete. The sample records approximately 230,000 clones, more than 70% being singletons. The V and J genes are TRBV28 and TRBJ2-1, with 9 positions matching TRBD2. The clonotype originates from a woman in her twenties or thirties with COVID-19, enrolled during active disease. Sequencing was performed on peripheral blood. CDR3 sequence (DNA): TGTGCCAGCACCTATAGCGGGGGCTCCTACAATGAGCAGTTCTTC. As protein: CASTYSGGSYNEQFF.